Each of the 20 T cell receptor beta chains below was sequenced from the same sample in a study of blood T cell repertoires in COVID-19. Clones were read by immunoSEQ multiplex PCR, and TCRdb kept only the in-frame ones, dropping some. Seen here are 220,000 or so clones, roughly 84% observed once, and the top ten hold around 3.1%. Input material: peripheral blood. The receptors were gathered from a woman in her 30s who had recovered from COVID-19.

V usage is TRBV5-1 and J usage is TRBJ1-2; TRBD1 aligns across 8 bases. The junction had 4 bases not matched to a gene; V was cut back by 0 bases and J by 6 bases. This CDR3 has 14 residues. The germline V gene has CDR1 SGHRS and CDR2 YFSETQ. CDR3 sequence (DNA): TGCGCCAGCAGCTTGGGACAGGGGATGGATGGCTACACCTTC. Protein sequence: CASSLGQGMDGYTF.

The J gene is TRBJ1-3, the V gene TRBV5-1; unclear D gene. The V end was cut by 0 bases, the J end by 0 bases, with 10 bases between. CDR1 and CDR2 (germline): SGHRS, YFSETQ. The CDR3 is made up of 16 amino acids. DNA of the CDR3: TGCGCCAGCAGCTTGGCCCCTGGCTTCTCTGGAAACACCATATATTTT. Amino acid sequence: CASSLAPGFSGNTIYF.

This rearrangement joins TRBV27 to TRBJ1-1, with no clear D. V dropped 0 bases and J dropped 0 bases, with 11 bases sitting between them. Germline V lookup: CDR1 MNHEY, CDR2 SMNVEV (reference sequence). The CDR3 totals 16 residues. The CDR3 region has the DNA TGTGCCAGCAGTTTATCGAAAGCCGGGGTGAACACTGAAGCTTTCTTT. Encoded protein: CASSLSKAGVNTEAFF.

CDR3 region: CASSPTGGDYGYTF. The CDR3 DNA reads as TGTGCCAGCAGCCCGACAGGGGGCGACTATGGCTACACCTTC. This chain uses TRBV7-3 with TRBJ1-2; 10 bases are shared with TRBD1. V lost 5 bases to trimming and J lost 3 bases; unmatched junction nucleotides: 3. The CDR3 length is 14 residues. Germline values: CDR1 SGHTA, CDR2 FQGTGA.

This clone appeared a few times. The genes are TRBV30 and TRBJ2-7; tentative D call: TRBD2 (5 bases). The CDR3 extends over 14 amino acids. In germline, CDR1 is GTSNPN, CDR2 SVGIG (reference sequence). The V end lost 5 bases, the J end lost 0 bases, and 14 bases lay between the germline ends. This CDR3 reads CAWGERGHSYEQYF. As DNA, the CDR3 is TGTGCCTGGGGGGAAAGAGGGCACTCCTACGAGCAGTACTTC.

About this clone: Other DNA sequences in the same sample also yield this CDR3. The V gene is TRBV28, the J gene TRBJ1-2; tentatively, D is TRBD1 (5 bases). Trimming cost V 4 bases and J 7 bases, with 7 bases left between them. The germline V gene has CDR1 MDHEN and CDR2 SYDVKM. The CDR3 contains 11 residues. This chain's CDR3 is CASSYRRGYTF. CDR3 coding DNA: TGTGCCAGCAGTTACAGGCGTGGCTACACCTTC.

The genes are TRBV9 and TRBJ2-5; 12 positions agree with TRBD2. Germline trimming cut 1 base from V and 2 bases from J; bases unmatched to any gene: 0. Looked up from germline, CDR1 is SGDLS and CDR2 is YYNGEE. This CDR3 is 15 amino acids long. The CDR3 DNA sequence: TGTGCCAGCAGCGTAACTAGCGGGAGGCAAGAGACCCAGTACTTC. Protein: CASSVTSGRQETQYF.

CDR3 in DNA: TGCGCCAGCAGCCAAGTGCCGGGTGACTATGGCTACACCTTC. This encodes CASSQVPGDYGYTF. This chain uses TRBV4-1 with TRBJ1-2; D call uncertain. This CDR3 region has 14 residues. V was clipped by 1 base and J by 3 bases, with 9 bases between them. Germline CDR1 and CDR2: MGHRA and YSYEKL.

This clone was detected a few times. The V call is TRBV5-1, the J call TRBJ1-2, with a tentative D call TRBD1 (6 bases). The length of the CDR3 is 15 residues. Trimming removed 7 bases from V and 5 bases from J, with 21 bases in between. The germline CDR1 and CDR2 sequences are SGHRS and YFSETQ. In DNA, the CDR3 is TGCGCCAGCGCCGCAACAGCCCAGGGGTTGTATGGCTACACCTTC. Its protein product is CASAATAQGLYGYTF.

The V call is TRBV5-5, the J call TRBJ2-7, with no clear D. Germline values: CDR1 SGHKS, CDR2 YYEKEE (reference sequence). The V end lost 2 bases, the J end lost 9 bases, and 9 bases lay between the germline ends. The CDR3 contains 11 residues. The CDR3 DNA follows: TGTGCCAGCAGCTTAAATGAGGCGCAGTACTTC. Translated, it gives CASSLNEAQYF.

This chain connects TRBV13 to TRBJ2-3; 10 positions match TRBD1. J lost 4 bases, V lost 5 bases, and 6 bases had no gene match. The CDR3 contains 15 residues. The germline V gene has CDR1 PRHDT and CDR2 FYEKMQ (reference sequence). CDR3 nucleotide sequence: TGTGCCAGCAGCGTGGGGACAGGGGTTGCAGATACGCAGTATTTT. Encoded protein: CASSVGTGVADTQYF.

The CDR3: CASSSMAGGEQFF. The CDR3 DNA is TGTGCCAGCAGCTCCATGGCCGGGGGTGAGCAGTTCTTC. The chain couples TRBV7-2 to TRBJ2-1; D possibly corresponds to TRBD2 (6 bases). Trimming cost V 4 bases and J 9 bases, with 13 bases left between them. This CDR3 has 13 amino acids. In germline, CDR1 is SGHTA, CDR2 FQGNSA. The whole variable domain, remainder taken from reference TRBV7-2 and TRBJ2-1, is GAGVSQSPSNKVTEKGKDVELRCDPISGHTALYWYRQSLGQGLEFLIYFQGNSAPDKSGLPSDRFSAERTGGSVSTLTIQRTQQEDSAVYLCASSSMAGGEQFFGPGTRLTVL.

V usage is TRBV7-8 and J usage is TRBJ2-1, with 12 bases matching TRBD2. The CDR3 sequence is 17 residues long. J gave up 6 bases and V 5 bases, and 11 bases lay outside the gene matches. CDR1 SGHVS and CDR2 FQNEAQ come from the germline V gene. CDR3 bases: TGTGCCAGCAGCCTTTCTCTAGCGGGAGGGGCCCTCAATGAGCAGTTCTTC. Residues: CASSLSLAGGALNEQFF.

The chain couples TRBV27 to TRBJ2-5, with 7 positions matching TRBD1. In germline, CDR1 is MNHEY, CDR2 SMNVEV (reference sequence). Trimming cost V 8 bases and J 3 bases; bases outside gene matches: 12. CDR3 length: 15 residues. In DNA, the CDR3 is TGTGCCAGCTCCTCAGAACAGGGGTTTAAAGAGACCCAGTACTTC. Residues: CASSSEQGFKETQYF.

V usage is TRBV10-3 and J usage is TRBJ2-7, with 11 bases lining up with TRBD1. The CDR3 is 13 amino acids. Germline lookup yields CDR1 ENHRY and CDR2 SYGVKD. Trimming removed 10 bases from V and 4 bases from J; junction bases left unmatched: 6. The CDR3 nucleotides are TGTGCCACCCTGGGACAGGGGGGGTACGAGCAGTACTTC. This gives the protein CATLGQGGYEQYF.

The chain combines TRBV4-1 with TRBJ2-5; D perhaps matches TRBD1 (6 bases). The CDR3 spans 15 residues. Trimming removed 0 bases at V and 5 bases at J, with 13 bases between. Germline-derived CDR1 and CDR2 are MGHRA and YSYEKL. In DNA form, the CDR3 reads TGCGCCAGCAGCCAAGATCCAGGGGTTACGGAGACCCAGTACTTC. It specifies CASSQDPGVTETQYF.

This rearrangement joins TRBV30 to TRBJ1-1, with D possibly matching TRBD1 (5 bases). V was clipped by 4 bases and J by 5 bases, with 17 bases between them. The CDR3 has 14 amino acids. Germline values: CDR1 GTSNPN, CDR2 SVGIG (reference sequence). In DNA, the CDR3 is TGTGCCTGGACGACAGACCCCCGGCGTACTGAAGCTTTCTTT. The encoded protein is CAWTTDPRRTEAFF.

The genes are TRBV18 and TRBJ2-2; maybe TRBD2 (6 bases). The germline gives CDR1 KGHSH, CDR2 LQKENI. CDR3 length: 15 amino acids. V lost 3 bases and J lost 5, with 13 bases in between. CDR3 protein: CASSPTGSGTGELFF. DNA of the CDR3: TGTGCCAGCTCACCTACCGGGAGCGGAACCGGGGAGCTGTTTTTT.

V and J are TRBV6-5 and TRBJ2-2, with 7 bases fitting TRBD2. The length of the CDR3 is 15 residues. Trimming removed 8 bases from V and 2 bases from J; junction bases left unmatched: 8. Germline V gene lookup returns CDR1 MNHEY and CDR2 SVGAGI. The CDR3, as DNA: TGTGCCAGCGTACTGGGGACTATCAACACCGGGGAGCTGTTTTTT. This gives the protein CASVLGTINTGELFF.

This sequence joins TRBV6-5 and TRBJ2-1; 8 bases agree with TRBD2. CDR3 length equals 16 residues. V dropped 0 bases and J dropped 4; count of bases not matched to a gene: 5. CDR1 and CDR2 (germline): MNHEY, SVGAGI. CDR3 coding DNA: TGTGCCAGCAGTTACTCATTAGCGGGGATATACAATGAGCAGTTCTTC. Translation: CASSYSLAGIYNEQFF.